These 13 T cell receptor beta chains were sequenced from one sample in a study of T cell changes during pregnancy in multiple sclerosis. Assay: immunoSEQ multiplex PCR; the TCRdb copy retains only in-frame clones and omits some. The repertoire has over 7,000 clones, approximately 87% of them found once; the top ten carry over 4%. Sample: CD8+ T cells from peripheral blood mononuclear cells, taken in the first trimester of pregnancy. The receptors come from a female donor in good health, enrolled as a control in a pregnancy study.

CDR3 DNA: TGTGCCAGCAGTCCAGGAAACAATGAGCAGTTCTTC. This sequence encodes CASSPGNNEQFF. The chain has TRBV27 and TRBJ2-1; no clear D. Germline values: CDR1 MNHEY, CDR2 SMNVEV (reference sequence). V was trimmed by 5 bases and J by 5 bases, leaving 7 bases between them. The CDR3 is 12 residues long.

V is TRBV6-5 and J is TRBJ1-5, with a tentative D call TRBD1 (6 bases). Germline loops: CDR1 MNHEY, CDR2 SVGAGI. The length of the CDR3 is 15 residues. Trimming took 6 bases from V and 1 from J, leaving 13 bases between them. DNA of the CDR3: TGTGCCAGCAGGGCCGGGGGGGGCAGCAATCAGCCCCAGCATTTT. Protein product: CASRAGGGSNQPQHF.

The chain carries TRBV30 and TRBJ2-2; TRBD1 agrees at 12 bases. The V gene end was trimmed by 2 bases and the J gene end by 7 bases; junction bases not matched to a gene: 11. This CDR3 region has 17 residues. CDR1 GTSNPN and CDR2 SVGIG come from the germline V gene (reference sequence). The CDR3 here is CAWSTGTGGKFDGELFF. The DNA for the CDR3 is TGTGCCTGGAGTACGGGGACAGGGGGCAAGTTTGACGGGGAGCTGTTTTTT.

The genes are TRBV14 and TRBJ2-5, with TRBD1 as a possible D gene (5 bases). The CDR3 has 14 residues. V was pared by 1 base and J by 6 bases, with 12 bases between. Per the germline V gene, CDR1 is SGHDN and CDR2 is FVKESK. This chain's CDR3 is CASSQVWGRKTQYF. For the CDR3, the DNA is TGTGCCAGCAGCCAAGTATGGGGCCGGAAGACCCAGTACTTC.

Only one count was recorded for this clone. One end of the junction fails to match germline, which may point to a read error. This chain joins TRBV7-7 and TRBJ1-1, with TRBD1 as a possible D gene (5 bases). The CDR3 totals 16 residues. Germline values: CDR1 SSHAT, CDR2 FNYEAQ (reference sequence). The CDR3 sequence is CASSLPAGRQNTEAFF. In DNA, the CDR3 is TGTGCTAGCAGCTTGCCCGCGGGACGCCAGAACACTGAAGCTTTCTTT.

The rearrangement links TRBV9 to TRBJ2-5, with 7 bases lining up with TRBD1. CDR3 length: 15 amino acids. Germline V gene lookup returns CDR1 SGDLS and CDR2 YYNGEE. V shed 0 bases and J 4 bases; nucleotides not matched to a gene: 6. The CDR3 bases are TGTGCCAGCAGCGTAGGAGGGGGCTTTTTAGAGACCCAGTACTTC. This gives the protein CASSVGGGFLETQYF.

The chain carries TRBV27 and TRBJ2-4, with 11 bases lining up with TRBD2. CDR1 and CDR2 (germline): MNHEY, SMNVEV (reference sequence). The CDR3 consists of 16 residues. The trim removed 2 bases at V and 6 bases at J, leaving 6 bases unmatched. The chain's CDR3 is CASSLLASGGRNIQYF. Written as DNA, the CDR3 is TGTGCCAGCAGTTTACTAGCTAGCGGGGGGAGAAACATTCAGTACTTC.

The gene calls are TRBV10-3 and TRBJ1-2, with a tentative D call TRBD1 (6 bases). Looked up from germline, CDR1 is ENHRY and CDR2 is SYGVKD. V was pared by 6 bases and J by 5 bases, with 25 bases between. CDR3 length: 17 amino acids. The DNA for the CDR3 is TGTGCCATCAGGGACCCCACTAGATCGGGACATTTATATGGCTACACCTTC. It is translated as CAIRDPTRSGHLYGYTF.

In its sample, this clone was seen once. The chain links TRBV28 to TRBJ2-7; TRBD2 agrees at 12 bases. V shed 3 bases and J 3 bases; nucleotides not matched to a gene: 6. This CDR3 comprises 16 residues. Germline V gene data show CDR1 as MDHEN and CDR2 as SYDVKM. CDR3 bases: TGTGCCAGCAGTTTCGGGACTAGCGGGTTATACTACGAGCAGTACTTC. It codes for CASSFGTSGLYYEQYF.

The chain couples TRBV27 to TRBJ2-5; the match to TRBD2 covers 7 bases. This CDR3 has 15 amino acids. Germline V gives CDR1 MNHEY, CDR2 SMNVEV (reference sequence). The trim removed 2 bases at V and 4 bases at J, leaving 7 bases unmatched. CDR3 bases: TGTGCCAGCAGTTTAGGCCCCAGCGGGGTAGAGACCCAGTACTTC. It specifies CASSLGPSGVETQYF.

The chain couples TRBV9 to TRBJ1-1; 7 bases match TRBD1. Germline CDR1 SGDLS, CDR2 YYNGEE. J gave up 0 bases and V 3 bases, and 2 bases lay outside the gene matches. The CDR3 consists of 14 residues. In DNA, the CDR3 is TGTGCCAGCAGCGAGACAGGGTTGAACACTGAAGCTTTCTTT. Its translation is CASSETGLNTEAFF.

In this sample, this clone turned up once. This rearrangement joins TRBV5-5 to TRBJ2-3, with 7 bases identical to TRBD2. Germline-derived CDR1 and CDR2 are SGHKS and YYEKEE (reference sequence). V was clipped by 3 bases and J by 1 base; unmatched bases: 2. The CDR3 has 14 residues. Written as DNA, the CDR3 is TGTGCCAGCAGCTCGAGCGGGGGCACAGATACGCAGTATTTT. The encoded protein is CASSSSGGTDTQYF.

V is TRBV27 and J is TRBJ2-5; TRBD1 agrees at 8 bases. Trimming removed 5 bases from V and 4 bases from J; junction bases left unmatched: 6. Per germline, CDR1 MNHEY and CDR2 SMNVEV (reference sequence). This CDR3 has 14 residues. CDR3 loop: CASSPRTGTETQYF. The CDR3 DNA reads as TGTGCCAGCAGTCCTAGGACAGGGACAGAGACCCAGTACTTC.